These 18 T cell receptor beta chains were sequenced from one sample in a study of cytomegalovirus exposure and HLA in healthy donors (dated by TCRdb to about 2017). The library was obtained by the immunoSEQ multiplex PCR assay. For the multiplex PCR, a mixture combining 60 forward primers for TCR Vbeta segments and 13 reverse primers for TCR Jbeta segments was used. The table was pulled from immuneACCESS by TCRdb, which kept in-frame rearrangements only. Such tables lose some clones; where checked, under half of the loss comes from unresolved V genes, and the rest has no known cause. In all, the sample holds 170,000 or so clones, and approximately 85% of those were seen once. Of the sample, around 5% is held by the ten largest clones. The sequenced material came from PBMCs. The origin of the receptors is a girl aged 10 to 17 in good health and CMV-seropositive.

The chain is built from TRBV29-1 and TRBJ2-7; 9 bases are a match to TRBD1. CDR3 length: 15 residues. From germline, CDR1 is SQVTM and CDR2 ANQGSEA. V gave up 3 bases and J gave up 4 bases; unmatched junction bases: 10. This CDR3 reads CSVEGMDRGRYEQYF. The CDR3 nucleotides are TGCAGCGTTGAGGGGATGGACAGGGGACGGTACGAGCAGTACTTC.

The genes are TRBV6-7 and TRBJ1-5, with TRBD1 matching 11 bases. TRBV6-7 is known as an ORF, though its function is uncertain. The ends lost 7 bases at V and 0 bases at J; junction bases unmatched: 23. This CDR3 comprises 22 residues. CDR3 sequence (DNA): TGTGCCAGCATACCGGGCTTTTTTAAGCGGGACAGGGGGGAACATAGCAATCAGCCCCAGCATTTT. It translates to CASIPGFFKRDRGEHSNQPQHF.

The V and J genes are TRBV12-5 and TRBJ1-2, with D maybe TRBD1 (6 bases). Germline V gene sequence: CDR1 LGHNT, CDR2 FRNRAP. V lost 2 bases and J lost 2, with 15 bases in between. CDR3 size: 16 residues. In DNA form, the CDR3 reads TGTGCTAGTGGTTTGCCTCACAGGGAAAAGAACTATGGCTACACCTTC. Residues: CASGLPHREKNYGYTF.

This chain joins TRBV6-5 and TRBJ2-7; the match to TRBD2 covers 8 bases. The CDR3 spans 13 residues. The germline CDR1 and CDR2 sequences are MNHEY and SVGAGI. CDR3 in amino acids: CGTSGGVTYEQYF. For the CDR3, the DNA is TGTGGTACGAGCGGGGGAGTGACCTACGAGCAGTACTTC.

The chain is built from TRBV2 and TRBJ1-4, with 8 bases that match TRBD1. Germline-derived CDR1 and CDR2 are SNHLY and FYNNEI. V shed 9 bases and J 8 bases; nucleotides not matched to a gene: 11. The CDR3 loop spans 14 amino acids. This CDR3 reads CASVLGDRREKLFF. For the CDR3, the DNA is TGTGCCAGTGTGCTCGGGGACAGGCGCGAAAAACTGTTTTTT.

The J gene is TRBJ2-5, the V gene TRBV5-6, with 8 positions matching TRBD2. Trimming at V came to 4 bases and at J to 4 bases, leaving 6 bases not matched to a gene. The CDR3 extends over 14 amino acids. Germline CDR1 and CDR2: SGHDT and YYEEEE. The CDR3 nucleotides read TGTGCCAGCAGCCCCAGACTAGCGTTAGAGACCCAGTACTTC. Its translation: CASSPRLALETQYF.

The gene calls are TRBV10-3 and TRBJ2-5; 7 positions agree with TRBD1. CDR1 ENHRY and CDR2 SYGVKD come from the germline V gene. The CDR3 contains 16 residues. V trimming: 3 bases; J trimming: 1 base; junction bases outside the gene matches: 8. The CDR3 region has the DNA TGTGCCATCAGTGACCGGGACAGAACCCGCCAAGAGACCCAGTACTTC. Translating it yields CAISDRDRTRQETQYF.

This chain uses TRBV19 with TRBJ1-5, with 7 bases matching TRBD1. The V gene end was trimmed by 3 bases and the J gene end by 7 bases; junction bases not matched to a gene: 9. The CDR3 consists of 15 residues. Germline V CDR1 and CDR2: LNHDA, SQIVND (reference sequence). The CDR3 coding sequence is TGTGCCAGTAGTATCCCCGGACAGGTGGAACAGCCCCAGCATTTT. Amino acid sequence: CASSIPGQVEQPQHF.

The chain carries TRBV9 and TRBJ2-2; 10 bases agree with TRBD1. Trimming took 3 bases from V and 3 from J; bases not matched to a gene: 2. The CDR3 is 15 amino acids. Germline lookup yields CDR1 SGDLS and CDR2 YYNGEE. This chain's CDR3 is CASSEGTGDTGELFF. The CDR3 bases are TGTGCCAGCAGCGAGGGGACAGGGGACACCGGGGAGCTGTTTTTT.

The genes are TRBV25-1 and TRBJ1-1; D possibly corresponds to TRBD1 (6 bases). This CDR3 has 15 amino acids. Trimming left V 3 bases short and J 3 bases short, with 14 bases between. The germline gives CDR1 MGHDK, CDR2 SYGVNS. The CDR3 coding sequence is TGTGCCAGCAGTGACACAAACAGGGTAGACACTGAAGCTTTCTTT. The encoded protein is CASSDTNRVDTEAFF. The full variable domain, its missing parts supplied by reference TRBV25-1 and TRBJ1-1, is EADIYQTPRYLVIGTGKKITLECSQTMGHDKMYWYQQDPGMELHLIHYSYGVNSTEKGDLSSESTVSRIRTEHFPLTLESARPSHTSQYLCASSDTNRVDTEAFFGQGTRLTVV.

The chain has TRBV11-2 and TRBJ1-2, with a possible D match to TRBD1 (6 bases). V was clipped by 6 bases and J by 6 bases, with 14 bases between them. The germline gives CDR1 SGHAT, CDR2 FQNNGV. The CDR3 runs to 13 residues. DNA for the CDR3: TGTGCCAGCAGTCCCCGCAGGGGAGATGGCTACACCTTC. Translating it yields CASSPRRGDGYTF.

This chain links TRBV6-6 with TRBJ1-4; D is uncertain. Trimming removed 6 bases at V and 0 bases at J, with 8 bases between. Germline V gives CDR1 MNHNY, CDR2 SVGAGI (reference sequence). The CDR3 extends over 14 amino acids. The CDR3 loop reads CASRSGATNEKLFF. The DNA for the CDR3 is TGTGCCAGCAGATCAGGCGCAACTAATGAAAAACTGTTTTTT.

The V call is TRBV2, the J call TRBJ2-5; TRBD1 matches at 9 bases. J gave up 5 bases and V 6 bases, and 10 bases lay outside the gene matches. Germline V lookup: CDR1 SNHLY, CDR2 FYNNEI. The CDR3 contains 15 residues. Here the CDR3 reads CASRETGGALETQYF. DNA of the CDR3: TGTGCCAGCAGAGAGACAGGGGGGGCCTTGGAGACCCAGTACTTC.

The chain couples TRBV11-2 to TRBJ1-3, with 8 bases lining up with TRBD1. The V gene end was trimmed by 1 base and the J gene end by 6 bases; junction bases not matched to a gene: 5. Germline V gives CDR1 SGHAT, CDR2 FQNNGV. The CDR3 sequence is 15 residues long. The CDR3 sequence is CASSLGPGGVNTIYF. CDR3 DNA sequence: TGTGCCAGCAGCTTAGGTCCAGGGGGCGTAAACACCATATATTTT.

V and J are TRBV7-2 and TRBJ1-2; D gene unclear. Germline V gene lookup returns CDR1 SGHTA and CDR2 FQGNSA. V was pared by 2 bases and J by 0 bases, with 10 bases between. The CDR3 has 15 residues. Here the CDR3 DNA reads TGTGCCAGCAGCTTATACTCCATGACTAACTATGGCTACACCTTC. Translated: CASSLYSMTNYGYTF.

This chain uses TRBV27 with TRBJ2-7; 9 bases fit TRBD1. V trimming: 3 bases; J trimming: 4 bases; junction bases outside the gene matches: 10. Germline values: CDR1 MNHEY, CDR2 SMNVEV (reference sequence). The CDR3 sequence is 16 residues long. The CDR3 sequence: CASSFREQGARYEQYF. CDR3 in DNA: TGTGCCAGCAGTTTCAGGGAACAGGGGGCGCGGTACGAGCAGTACTTC.

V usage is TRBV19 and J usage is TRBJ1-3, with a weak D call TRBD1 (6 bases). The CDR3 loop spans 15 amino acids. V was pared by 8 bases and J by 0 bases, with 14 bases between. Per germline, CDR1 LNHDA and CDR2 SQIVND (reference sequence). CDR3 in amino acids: CASELTGSSGNTIYF. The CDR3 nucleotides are TGTGCCAGTGAATTAACAGGGAGCTCTGGAAACACCATATATTTT.

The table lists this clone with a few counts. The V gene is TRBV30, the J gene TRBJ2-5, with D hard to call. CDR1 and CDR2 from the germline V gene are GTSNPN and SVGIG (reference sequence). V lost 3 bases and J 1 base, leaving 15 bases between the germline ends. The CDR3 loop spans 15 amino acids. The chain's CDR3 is CAWRPNGGSQETQYF. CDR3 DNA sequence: TGTGCCTGGAGGCCTAACGGCGGCTCCCAAGAGACCCAGTACTTC.